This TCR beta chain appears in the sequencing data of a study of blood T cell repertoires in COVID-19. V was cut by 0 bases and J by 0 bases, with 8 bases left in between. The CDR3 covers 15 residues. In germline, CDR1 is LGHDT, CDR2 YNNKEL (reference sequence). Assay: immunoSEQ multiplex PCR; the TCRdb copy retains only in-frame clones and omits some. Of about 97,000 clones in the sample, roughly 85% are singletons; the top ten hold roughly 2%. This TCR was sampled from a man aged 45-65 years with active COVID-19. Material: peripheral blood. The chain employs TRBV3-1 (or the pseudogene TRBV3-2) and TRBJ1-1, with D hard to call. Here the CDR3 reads CASSQEQPLNTEAFF. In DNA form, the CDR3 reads TGTGCCAGCAGCCAAGAACAGCCTTTGAACACTGAAGCTTTCTTT.